These 16 T cell receptor beta chains share one sample of origin, sequenced in a study of OX40 agonist ivuxolimab in advanced cancers. Assay used: immunoSEQ multiplex PCR; TCRdb lists only in-frame clones, some missing. The table includes some 48,000 clones, 60% to 80% detected once. Material: CD4+ or CD8+ T cells sorted from blood, obtained in a trial of the OX40 agonist ivuxolimab. The receptors stem from an adult with an advanced solid tumor such as melanoma, head and neck, liver or kidney cancer.

This chain connects TRBV7-6 to TRBJ2-1; D is unresolved. Germline V lookup: CDR1 SGHVS, CDR2 FNYEAQ. The length of the CDR3 is 13 residues. V lost 3 bases to trimming and J lost 5 bases, with 8 bases between them. In nucleotides, the CDR3 is TGTGCCAGCAGCTTGGTCGAGAACAATGAGCAGTTCTTC. Encoded protein: CASSLVENNEQFF.

This chain joins TRBV7-6 and TRBJ1-4; a possible D gene is TRBD1 (6 bases). With 4 bases removed from V and 0 bases from J, the gap between germline ends came to 21 bases. The germline V gene has CDR1 SGHVS and CDR2 FNYEAQ. The CDR3 totals 19 residues. As DNA, the CDR3 is TGTGCCAGCAGCTCCGGACAGTTTTCGATGGCAGCAACTAATGAAAAACTGTTTTTT. Translating gives CASSSGQFSMAATNEKLFF.

This chain joins TRBV27 and TRBJ1-5, with D tentatively TRBD1 (5 bases). Germline V CDR1 and CDR2: MNHEY, SMNVEV (reference sequence). V lost 6 bases, J lost 2 bases, and 14 bases lay in between. CDR3 size: 15 residues. The CDR3 loop reads CASRIRVDGNQPQHF. CDR3 nucleotides: TGTGCCAGCAGAATCAGGGTCGATGGCAATCAGCCCCAGCATTTT.

The V and J genes are TRBV7-9 and TRBJ1-1; the D gene is possibly TRBD1 (5 bases). Germline V gene lookup returns CDR1 SEHNR and CDR2 FQNEAQ (reference sequence). CDR3 size: 15 residues. The germline V and J ends were trimmed by 5 bases and 0 bases, with 13 bases remaining between them. The CDR3 nucleotides read TGTGCCAGCAGCCCCACCCAGGGTATGAACACTGAAGCTTTCTTT. Translation: CASSPTQGMNTEAFF. Full variable domain (remainder filled in from reference TRBV7-9 and TRBJ1-1): DTGVSQNPRHKITKRGQNVTFRCDPISEHNRLYWYRQTLGQGPEFLTYFQNEAQLEKSRLLSDRFSAERPKGSFSTLEIQRTEQGDSAMYLCASSPTQGMNTEAFFGQGTRLTVV.

This chain links TRBV10-2 with TRBJ1-5; D ambiguous. The length of the CDR3 is 14 residues. CDR1 is WSHSY, CDR2 SAAADI, per germline. V dropped 3 bases and J dropped 5 bases, with 11 bases sitting between them. In DNA, the CDR3 is TGCGCCAGCAGTGAAGGGTTATATTATCAGCCCCAGCATTTT. It translates to CASSEGLYYQPQHF.

The chain has TRBV5-1 and TRBJ2-1, with TRBD2 matching 12 bases. The germline CDR1 and CDR2 sequences are SGHRS and YFSETQ. V gave up 4 bases and J gave up 8 bases; unmatched junction bases: 13. The CDR3 sequence is 17 residues long. The chain's CDR3 is CASSAGTSGPLVDEQFF. The DNA for the CDR3 is TGCGCCAGCAGCGCCGGGACTAGCGGGCCCCTGGTGGATGAGCAGTTCTTC. The full variable domain, completed using reference TRBV5-1 and TRBJ2-1, is KAGVTQTPRYLIKTRGQQVTLSCSPISGHRSVSWYQQTPGQGLQFLFEYFSETQRNKGNFPGRFSGRQFSNSRSEMNVSTLELGDSALYLCASSAGTSGPLVDEQFFGPGTRLTVL.

A few counts support this clone. The chain carries TRBV5-4 and TRBJ2-1, with TRBD1 matching 7 bases. The ends lost 0 bases at V and 1 base at J; junction bases unmatched: 1. The CDR3 runs to 15 residues. Per the germline V gene, CDR1 is SGHNT and CDR2 is YYREEE (reference sequence). The CDR3 nucleotides read TGTGCCAGCAGCTTGGACAGGGGTTCCTACAATGAGCAGTTCTTC. Translating gives CASSLDRGSYNEQFF. Full variable domain (remainder filled in from reference TRBV5-4 and TRBJ2-1): ETGVTQSPTHLIKTRGQQVTLRCSSQSGHNTVSWYQQALGQGPQFIFQYYREEENGRGNFPPRFSGLQFPNYSSELNVNALELDDSALYLCASSLDRGSYNEQFFGPGTRLTVL.

V and J are TRBV13 and TRBJ2-7; possible D gene TRBD2, 7 bases. V was shortened by 5 bases and J by 2 bases, with 16 bases between the two germline ends. Germline CDR1 and CDR2: PRHDT and FYEKMQ (reference sequence). The CDR3 contains 15 residues. The CDR3 here is CASSPLSRGPYEQYF. The CDR3 DNA reads TGTGCCAGCAGCCCTTTATCGCGGGGGCCCTACGAGCAGTACTTC.

The rearrangement joins TRBV2 to TRBJ2-7; D gene ambiguous. The CDR3 contains 13 residues. Germline V CDR1 and CDR2: SNHLY, FYNNEI. V lost 7 bases to trimming and J lost 3 bases, with 13 bases between them. The CDR3 DNA is TGTGCCAGCATGAGGCTAGTAGGCTACGAGCAGTACTTC. Translation: CASMRLVGYEQYF.

This clone was observed at least ten times. The rearrangement joins TRBV5-1 to TRBJ2-2; 10 nucleotides align to TRBD2. The length of the CDR3 is 16 residues. Per germline, CDR1 SGHRS and CDR2 YFSETQ. The ends lost 3 bases at V and 7 bases at J; junction bases unmatched: 9. The CDR3 loop reads CASSSDLAGAIGELFF. CDR3 coding DNA: TGCGCCAGCAGCTCCGATCTAGCGGGAGCGATCGGGGAGCTGTTTTTT. The full variable domain, with the rest looked up from reference TRBV5-1 and TRBJ2-2, is KAGVTQTPRYLIKTRGQQVTLSCSPISGHRSVSWYQQTPGQGLQFLFEYFSETQRNKGNFPGRFSGRQFSNSRSEMNVSTLELGDSALYLCASSSDLAGAIGELFFGEGSRLTVL.

The rearrangement links TRBV6-5 to TRBJ1-5, with D possibly TRBD1 on 5 matching bases. Trimming left V 0 bases short and J 4 bases short, with 10 bases between. The CDR3 extends over 15 amino acids. Germline V gene data show CDR1 as MNHEY and CDR2 as SVGAGI. CDR3 bases: TGTGCCAGCAGTTACTCGAGCGGGGGAAATCAGCCCCAGCATTTT. Translating it yields CASSYSSGGNQPQHF.

By sample fraction, this clone is medium-sized. The V call is TRBV7-2, the J call TRBJ2-7, with 10 bases matching TRBD1. The CDR3 contains 17 residues. The trim removed 1 base at V and 6 bases at J, leaving 12 bases unmatched. Germline V gene sequence: CDR1 SGHTA, CDR2 FQGNSA. CDR3 in amino acids: CASSLVTTGTGDGEQYF. For the CDR3, the DNA is TGTGCCAGCAGCTTAGTTACAACCGGGACAGGGGACGGCGAGCAGTACTTC.

In regard to this clone: One end of the junction does not line up with germline, which may come from a read error. Different DNA sequences within this sample yield the same CDR3. This chain connects TRBV7-9 to TRBJ1-2, with D possibly being TRBD1 (6 bases). The CDR3 spans 16 residues. Germline V lookup: CDR1 SEHNR, CDR2 FQNEAQ (reference sequence). CDR3 sequence: CASSLPGQGRMSGYTF. The CDR3 region has the DNA TGTGCCAGCAGCCTCCCTGGGCAGGGGCGAATGAGTGGCTACACTTTC.

The chain is built from TRBV9 and TRBJ1-2; 11 positions agree with TRBD1. Germline trimming cut 4 bases from V and 4 bases from J; bases unmatched to any gene: 9. The CDR3 consists of 16 residues. Germline CDR1 SGDLS, CDR2 YYNGEE. DNA for the CDR3: TGTGCCAGCAGCCCAGTTCCGGGACAGGGGGTCTATGGCTACACCTTC. The encoded protein is CASSPVPGQGVYGYTF.

V usage is TRBV18 and J usage is TRBJ2-7; no clear D gene. The CDR3 length is 14 residues. V was clipped by 0 bases and J by 2 bases, with 8 bases between them. The germline V gene encodes CDR1 KGHSH and CDR2 LQKENI. CDR3 residues: CASSPPVSTYEQYF. The CDR3 coding sequence is TGTGCCAGCTCACCACCAGTCAGTACCTACGAGCAGTACTTC.

CDR3 loop: CASSEAGPSSGNTIYF. The CDR3 bases are TGTGCCAGCAGTGAAGCAGGCCCGAGCTCTGGAAACACCATATATTTT. The chain combines TRBV6-1 with TRBJ1-3, with no clear D. Germline CDR1 and CDR2: MNHNS and SASEGT. The CDR3 extends over 16 amino acids. V lost 0 bases and J lost 0, with 9 bases in between.